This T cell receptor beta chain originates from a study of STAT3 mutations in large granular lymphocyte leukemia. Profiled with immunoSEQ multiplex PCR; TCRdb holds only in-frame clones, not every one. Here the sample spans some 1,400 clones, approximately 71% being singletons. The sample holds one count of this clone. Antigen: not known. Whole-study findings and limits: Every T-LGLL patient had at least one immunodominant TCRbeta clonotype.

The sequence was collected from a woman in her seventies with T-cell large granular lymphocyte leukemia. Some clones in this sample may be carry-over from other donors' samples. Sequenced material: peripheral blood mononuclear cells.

As DNA, the CDR3 is TGCAGCGTGATGACAGGGTTTGGCTCCTACGAGCAGTACTTC. Amino acids: CSVMTGFGSYEQYF. The V call is TRBV29-1, the J call TRBJ2-7, with 7 bases that match TRBD1. Germline CDR1 SQVTM, CDR2 ANQGSEA. The CDR3 is 14 amino acids. The junction had 8 bases not matched to a gene; V was cut back by 6 bases and J by 0 bases.